This T cell receptor (beta chain) was recovered during a study of CD8+CD57+ T cells in acquired aplastic anemia. About the research overall: Recorded DNA amounts for sorted CD4+ and CD8+ cells had an average of 3.2 ug.

Genomic DNA was employed as the template in profiling TCR beta VDJ and CDR3. TCRdb itself ran the reads through MiXCR, one entry per CDR3 protein. Found here are fewer than 250,000 distinct CDR3 sequences, over 40% of them singletons; the top ten hold less than 20%. Notes on the study in general: Patients and controls shared 25 to 35 CD8+ CDR3 sequences, which appeared highly expressed in patients and within their immunodominant clones.

The patients chosen for sequencing had shown expansion of CD8+CD57+ cells (detected by flow cytometry). Every patient had severe acquired aplastic anemia. At blood sampling, none of the patients had yet received therapy. Details on this clonotype: The antigen remains unidentified. A much larger clone is a single base away; this may be a read error.

The V and J ends lost 1 base and 7 bases respectively, with 10 bases between them. This CDR3 comprises 13 residues. From germline, CDR1 is DFQATT and CDR2 SNEGSKA (reference sequence). Specimen: sorted CD4+, CD8+, or CD8+CD57+ T cells (not recorded which) from PBMCs. V is TRBV20-1 and J is TRBJ2-2; D could derive from TRBD1 or TRBD2 (6 bases each). The TCR sequence derives from a human donor with aplastic anemia. The CDR3 DNA reads as TGCAGTGCTAGAGGGAGGGGGGTCGGGGAGCTGTTTTTT. Encoded protein: CSARGRGVGELFF.